Listed below are T cell receptor beta chains from one sample, sequenced in a study of blood T cells in healthy people across ages. Using its own MiXCR run on the 5' RACE reads, TCRdb lists one record per CDR3 protein. The sample has 700,000 to 900,000 distinct CDR3 sequences, 25% to 30% seen once. This sample also belongs to another study, concerning T cells of mothers and their children.

The sequenced sample was blood. The receptors shown here come from a boy younger than 18 in good health. CDR3s include the opening cysteine and the closing phenylalanine or tryptophan. The order of the fields is V gene, J gene, CDR3 protein.

TRBV25-1,TRBJ2-7,CASSQSVGYEQYF
TRBV29-1,TRBJ2-2,CSVQRGAGELFF
TRBV7-9,TRBJ1-1,CASSLAGKHTEAFF
TRBV5-1,TRBJ2-3,CASSSRDRSTDTQYF
TRBV19,TRBJ1-4,CASGIPGSGLGKLFF
TRBV7-2,.,CASSLDPVYEQYF
TRBV1,TRBJ2-5,CTSSRRAGEVETQYF
TRBV11-2,TRBJ1-2,CASSPDPSNYGYTF
TRBV20-1,TRBJ2-5,CSARDLYAGGPGTQYF
TRBV25-1,TRBJ2-3,CASTPGGFGDTQYF
TRBV18,.,CASSPYLRGRDNEQFF
TRBV10-1,TRBJ2-7,CASSGYSRREQYF
TRBV12-3/TRBV12-4,TRBJ2-1,CASSPQGFLYNEQFF
TRBV2,.,CASRKLAGVNEQFF